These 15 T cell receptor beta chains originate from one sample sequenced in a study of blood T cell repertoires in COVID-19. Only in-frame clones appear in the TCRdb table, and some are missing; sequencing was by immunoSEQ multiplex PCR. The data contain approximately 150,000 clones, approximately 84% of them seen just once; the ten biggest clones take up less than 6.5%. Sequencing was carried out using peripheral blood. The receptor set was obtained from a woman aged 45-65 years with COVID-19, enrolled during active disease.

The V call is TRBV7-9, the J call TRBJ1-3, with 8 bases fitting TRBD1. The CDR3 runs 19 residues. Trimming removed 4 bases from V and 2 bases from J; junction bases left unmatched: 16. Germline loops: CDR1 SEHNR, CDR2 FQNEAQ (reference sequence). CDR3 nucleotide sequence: TGTGCCAGCAGCTGGACAGGGACGAATGTGGAGGGCGCTGGAAACACCATATATTTT. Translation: CASSWTGTNVEGAGNTIYF.

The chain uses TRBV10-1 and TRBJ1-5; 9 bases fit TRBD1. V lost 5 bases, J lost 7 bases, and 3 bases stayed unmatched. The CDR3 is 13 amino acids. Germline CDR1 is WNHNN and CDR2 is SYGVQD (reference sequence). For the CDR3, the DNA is TGCGCCAGCAGTCGACAGGGGGACCAGCCCCAGCATTTT. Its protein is CASSRQGDQPQHF.

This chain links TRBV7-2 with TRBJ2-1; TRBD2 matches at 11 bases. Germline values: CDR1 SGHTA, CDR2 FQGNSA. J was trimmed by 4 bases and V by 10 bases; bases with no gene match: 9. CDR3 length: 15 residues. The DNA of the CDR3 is TGTGCCATCCGGGTAGCGGGGGGGGAATACAATGAGCAGTTCTTC. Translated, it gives CAIRVAGGEYNEQFF.

The CDR3 nucleotides are TGTGCCAGCAGCCCTCGAACAGGGGGTAACGACGAGCAGTACTTC. Residues: CASSPRTGGNDEQYF. V usage is TRBV9 and J usage is TRBJ2-7; 8 bases fit TRBD1. The junction had 11 bases not matched to a gene; V was cut back by 4 bases and J by 5 bases. This CDR3 is built from 15 residues. Germline V gene data show CDR1 as SGDLS and CDR2 as YYNGEE.

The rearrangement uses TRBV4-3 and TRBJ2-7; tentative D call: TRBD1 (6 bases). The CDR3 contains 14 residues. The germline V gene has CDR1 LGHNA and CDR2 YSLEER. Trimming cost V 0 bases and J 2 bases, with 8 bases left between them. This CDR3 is CASSQEQGPYEQYF. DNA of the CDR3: TGCGCCAGCAGCCAAGAGCAGGGGCCCTACGAGCAGTACTTC.

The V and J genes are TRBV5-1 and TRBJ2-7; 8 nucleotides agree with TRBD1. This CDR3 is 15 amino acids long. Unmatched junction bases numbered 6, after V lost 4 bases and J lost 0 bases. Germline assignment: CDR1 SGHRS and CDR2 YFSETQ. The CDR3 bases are TGCGCCAGCAGCCTACGACAGGGGCGCTCCTACGAGCAGTACTTC. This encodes CASSLRQGRSYEQYF.

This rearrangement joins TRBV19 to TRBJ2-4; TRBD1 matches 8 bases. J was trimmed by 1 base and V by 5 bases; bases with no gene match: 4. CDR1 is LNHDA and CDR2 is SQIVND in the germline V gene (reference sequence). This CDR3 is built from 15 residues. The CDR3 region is CASSPRTGAKNIQYF. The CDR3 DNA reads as TGTGCCAGTAGTCCCAGGACAGGGGCCAAAAACATTCAGTACTTC.

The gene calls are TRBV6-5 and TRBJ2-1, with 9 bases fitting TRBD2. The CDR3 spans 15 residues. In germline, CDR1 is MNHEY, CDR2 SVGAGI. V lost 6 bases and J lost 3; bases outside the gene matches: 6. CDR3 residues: CASRRLAGNYNEQFF. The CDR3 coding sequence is TGTGCCAGCAGGCGGCTAGCGGGGAACTACAATGAGCAGTTCTTC.

This CDR3 is CASSLGVQDSGETQYF. In nucleotides, the CDR3 is TGCGCCAGCAGCTTGGGTGTCCAGGATTCAGGAGAGACCCAGTACTTC. The rearrangement joins TRBV5-1 to TRBJ2-5; D gene uncertain. The CDR3 covers 16 residues. The V gene lost 0 bases and the J gene lost 4 bases, with 16 bases spanning the gap. Per germline, CDR1 SGHRS and CDR2 YFSETQ.

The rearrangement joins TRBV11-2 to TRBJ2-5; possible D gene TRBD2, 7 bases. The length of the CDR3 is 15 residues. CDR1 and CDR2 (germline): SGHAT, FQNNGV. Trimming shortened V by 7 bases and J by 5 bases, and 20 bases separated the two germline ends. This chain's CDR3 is CASNQGGGTWETQYF. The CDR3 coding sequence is TGTGCCAGCAACCAAGGGGGGGGGACATGGGAGACCCAGTACTTC.

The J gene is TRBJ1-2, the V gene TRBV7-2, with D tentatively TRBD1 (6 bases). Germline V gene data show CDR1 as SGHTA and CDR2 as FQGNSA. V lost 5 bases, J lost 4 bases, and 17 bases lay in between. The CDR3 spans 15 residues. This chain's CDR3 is CASSPIAGASYGYTF. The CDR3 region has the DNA TGTGCCAGCAGCCCCATAGCGGGGGCGAGCTATGGCTACACCTTC.

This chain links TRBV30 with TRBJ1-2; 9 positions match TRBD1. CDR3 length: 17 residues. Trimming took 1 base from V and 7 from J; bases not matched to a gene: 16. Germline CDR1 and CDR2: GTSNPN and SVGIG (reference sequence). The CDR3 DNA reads TGTGCCTGGAGTGCGGAAGGGGCAACAGGGGGCGTTGGTGGCTACACCTTC. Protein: CAWSAEGATGGVGGYTF.

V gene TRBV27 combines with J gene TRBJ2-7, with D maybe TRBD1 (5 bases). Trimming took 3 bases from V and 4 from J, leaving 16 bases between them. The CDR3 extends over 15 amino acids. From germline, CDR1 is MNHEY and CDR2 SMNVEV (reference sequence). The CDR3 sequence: CASSFSFLGQYEQYF. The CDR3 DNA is TGTGCCAGCAGTTTTTCCTTTTTGGGGCAGTACGAGCAGTACTTC.

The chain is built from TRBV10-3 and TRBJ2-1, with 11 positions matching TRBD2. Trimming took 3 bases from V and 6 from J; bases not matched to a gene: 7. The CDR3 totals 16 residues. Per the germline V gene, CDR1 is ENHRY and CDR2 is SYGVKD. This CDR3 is CAISDVAGGGSNEQFF. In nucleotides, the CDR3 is TGTGCCATCAGTGATGTAGCGGGGGGGGGATCCAATGAGCAGTTCTTC.

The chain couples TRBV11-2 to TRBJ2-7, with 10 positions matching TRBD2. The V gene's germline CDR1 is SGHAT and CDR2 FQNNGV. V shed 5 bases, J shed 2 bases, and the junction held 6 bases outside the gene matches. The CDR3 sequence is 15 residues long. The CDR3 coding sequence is TGTGCCAGCAGCGCATCTAGCGGGGGAACCTACGAGCAGTACTTC. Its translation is CASSASSGGTYEQYF.